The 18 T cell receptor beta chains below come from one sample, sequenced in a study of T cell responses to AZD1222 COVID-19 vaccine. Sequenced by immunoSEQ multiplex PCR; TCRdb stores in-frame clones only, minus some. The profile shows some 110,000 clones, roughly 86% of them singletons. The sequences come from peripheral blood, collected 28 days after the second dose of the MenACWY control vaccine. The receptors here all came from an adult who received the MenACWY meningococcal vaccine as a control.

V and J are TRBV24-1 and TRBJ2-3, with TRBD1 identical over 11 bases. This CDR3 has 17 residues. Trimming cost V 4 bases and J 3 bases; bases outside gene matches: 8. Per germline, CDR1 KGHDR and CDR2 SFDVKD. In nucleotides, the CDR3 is TGTGCCACCAGTGACTCTCCGGGACAGGGGGTGACAGATACGCAGTATTTT. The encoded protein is CATSDSPGQGVTDTQYF.

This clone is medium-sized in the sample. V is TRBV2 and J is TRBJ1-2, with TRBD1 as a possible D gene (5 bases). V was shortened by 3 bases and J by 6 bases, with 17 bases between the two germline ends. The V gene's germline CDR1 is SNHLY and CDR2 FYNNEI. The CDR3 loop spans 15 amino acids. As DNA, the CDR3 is TGTGCCAGCAGTGAGAGAGGGGTAGGGAAGAATGGCTACACCTTC. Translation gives CASSERGVGKNGYTF.

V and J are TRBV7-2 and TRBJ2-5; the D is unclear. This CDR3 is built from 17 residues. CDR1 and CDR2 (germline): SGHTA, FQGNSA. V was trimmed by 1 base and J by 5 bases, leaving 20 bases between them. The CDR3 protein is CASSLEHSAGRKETQYF. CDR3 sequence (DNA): TGTGCCAGCAGCTTAGAGCATTCGGCAGGCAGGAAGGAGACCCAGTACTTC.

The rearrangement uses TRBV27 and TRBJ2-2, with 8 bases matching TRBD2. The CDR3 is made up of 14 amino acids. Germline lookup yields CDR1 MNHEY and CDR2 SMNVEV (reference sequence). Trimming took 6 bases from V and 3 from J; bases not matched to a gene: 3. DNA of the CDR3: TGTGCCAGCAGGGAGCGGGGGCACACCGGGGAGCTGTTTTTT. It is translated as CASRERGHTGELFF.

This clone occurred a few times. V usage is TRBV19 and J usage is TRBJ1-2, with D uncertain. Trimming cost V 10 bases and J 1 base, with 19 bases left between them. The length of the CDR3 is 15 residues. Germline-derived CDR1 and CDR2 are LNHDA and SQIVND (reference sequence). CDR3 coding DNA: TGTGCCACCAAAAGTGACACGGAGCTTAACTATGGCTACACCTTC. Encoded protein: CATKSDTELNYGYTF.

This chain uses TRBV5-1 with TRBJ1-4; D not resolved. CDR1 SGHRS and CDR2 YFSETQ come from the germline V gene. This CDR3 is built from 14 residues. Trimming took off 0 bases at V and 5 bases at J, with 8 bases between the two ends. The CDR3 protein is CASSLAGGNEKLFF. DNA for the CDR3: TGCGCCAGCAGCTTGGCGGGAGGGAATGAAAAACTGTTTTTT.

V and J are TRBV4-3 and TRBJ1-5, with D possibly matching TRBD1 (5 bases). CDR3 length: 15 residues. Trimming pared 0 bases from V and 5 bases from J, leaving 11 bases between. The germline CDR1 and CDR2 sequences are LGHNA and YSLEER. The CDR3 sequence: CASSQDPQGYQPQHF. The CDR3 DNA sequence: TGCGCCAGCAGCCAAGATCCCCAGGGATATCAGCCCCAGCATTTT.

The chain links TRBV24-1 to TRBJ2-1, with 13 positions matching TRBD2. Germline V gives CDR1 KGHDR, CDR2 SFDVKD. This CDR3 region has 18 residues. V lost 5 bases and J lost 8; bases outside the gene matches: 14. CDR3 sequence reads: CATSATALLAGGHYEQFF. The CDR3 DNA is TGTGCCACCAGTGCCACCGCCCTACTAGCGGGGGGGCATTATGAGCAGTTCTTC.

CDR3 in DNA: TGTGCCAGCTTTCTTCCGGGACATACTAACTATGGCTACACCTTC. This codes for CASFLPGHTNYGYTF. This rearrangement joins TRBV2 to TRBJ1-2; TRBD1 is a possible D gene (6 bases). The V gene lost 8 bases and the J gene lost 0 bases, with 16 bases spanning the gap. The CDR3 length is 15 residues. The germline V gene encodes CDR1 SNHLY and CDR2 FYNNEI.

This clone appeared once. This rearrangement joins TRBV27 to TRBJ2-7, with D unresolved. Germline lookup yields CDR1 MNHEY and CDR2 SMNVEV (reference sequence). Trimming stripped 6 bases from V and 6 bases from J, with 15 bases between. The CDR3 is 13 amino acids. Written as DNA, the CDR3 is TGTGCCAGCAGATCCCCTCCTTTTGGCGAGCAGTACTTC. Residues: CASRSPPFGEQYF.

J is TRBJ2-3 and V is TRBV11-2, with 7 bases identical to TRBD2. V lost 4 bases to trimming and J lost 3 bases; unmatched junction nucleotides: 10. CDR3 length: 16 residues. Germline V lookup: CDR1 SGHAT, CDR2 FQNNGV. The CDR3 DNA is TGTGCCAGCAGCTCATCTCTCGGGAGGAGAACAGATACGCAGTATTTT. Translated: CASSSSLGRRTDTQYF. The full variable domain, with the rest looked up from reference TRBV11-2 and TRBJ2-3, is EAGVAQSPRYKIIEKRQSVAFWCNPISGHATLYWYQQILGQGPKLLIQFQNNGVVDDSQLPKDRFSAERLKGVDSTLKIQPAKLEDSAVYLCASSSSLGRRTDTQYFGPGTRLTVL.

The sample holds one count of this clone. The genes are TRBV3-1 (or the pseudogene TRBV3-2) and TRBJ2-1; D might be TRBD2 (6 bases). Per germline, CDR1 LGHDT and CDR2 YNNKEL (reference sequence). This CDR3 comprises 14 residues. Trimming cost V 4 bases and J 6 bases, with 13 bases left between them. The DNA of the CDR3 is TGTGCCAGCAGCCCATGGGAGGAAACCAATGAGCAGTTCTTC. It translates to CASSPWEETNEQFF.

The CDR3 DNA follows: TGTGCCAGCAGTGAAAACCCTGGACCGGGGGGCTTCGGAAAACTGTTTTTT. Translating gives CASSENPGPGGFGKLFF. J is TRBJ1-4 and V is TRBV6-1; possible D gene TRBD1, 6 bases. This CDR3 has 17 amino acids. V shed 2 bases and J shed 10 bases, with 23 bases lying between them. Germline V lookup: CDR1 MNHNS, CDR2 SASEGT.

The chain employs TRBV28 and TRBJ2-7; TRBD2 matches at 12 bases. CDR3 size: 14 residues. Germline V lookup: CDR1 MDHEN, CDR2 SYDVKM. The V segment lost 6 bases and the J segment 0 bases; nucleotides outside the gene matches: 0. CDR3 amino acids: CASRLAGGSYEQYF. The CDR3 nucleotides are TGTGCCAGCAGACTAGCGGGGGGCTCCTACGAGCAGTACTTC.

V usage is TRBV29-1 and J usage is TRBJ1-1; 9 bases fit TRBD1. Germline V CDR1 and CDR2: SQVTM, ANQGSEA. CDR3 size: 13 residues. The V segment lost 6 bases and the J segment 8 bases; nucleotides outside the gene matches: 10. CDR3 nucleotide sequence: TGCAGCGTAACAGGGACAGGGATTGTGGAAGCTTTCTTT. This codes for CSVTGTGIVEAFF.

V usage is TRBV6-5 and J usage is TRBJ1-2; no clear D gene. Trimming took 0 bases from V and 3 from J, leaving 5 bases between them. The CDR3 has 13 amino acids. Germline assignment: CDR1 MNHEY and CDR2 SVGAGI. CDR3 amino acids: CASSYSRDYGYTF. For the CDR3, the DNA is TGTGCCAGCAGTTACTCTAGGGACTATGGCTACACCTTC.

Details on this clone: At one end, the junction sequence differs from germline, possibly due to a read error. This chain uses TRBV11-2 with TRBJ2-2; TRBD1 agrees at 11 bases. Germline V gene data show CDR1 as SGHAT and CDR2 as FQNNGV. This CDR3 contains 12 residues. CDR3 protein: CASSLSGDRGIF. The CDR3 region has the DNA TGTGCCAGCAGCTTAAGTGGGGACAGGGGGATTTTT.

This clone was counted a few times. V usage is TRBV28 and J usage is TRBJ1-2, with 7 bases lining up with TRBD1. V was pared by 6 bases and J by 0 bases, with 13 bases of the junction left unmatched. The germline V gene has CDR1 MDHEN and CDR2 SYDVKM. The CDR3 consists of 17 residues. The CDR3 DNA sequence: TGTGCCAGCAGCTATGTAGCGGGACAGAGGACTAACTATGGCTACACCTTC. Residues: CASSYVAGQRTNYGYTF.